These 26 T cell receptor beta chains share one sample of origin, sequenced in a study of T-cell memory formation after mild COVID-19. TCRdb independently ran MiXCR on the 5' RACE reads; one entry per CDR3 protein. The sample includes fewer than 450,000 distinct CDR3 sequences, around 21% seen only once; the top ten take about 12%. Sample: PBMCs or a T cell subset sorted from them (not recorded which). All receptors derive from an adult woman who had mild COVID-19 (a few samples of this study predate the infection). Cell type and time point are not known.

The CDR3 DNA is TGTGCCAGCAGATTGGGGGGGGGCCGGTCGGAGACCCAGTACTTC. Amino acid sequence: CASRLGGGRSETQYF. The chain links TRBV6-1 to TRBJ2-5; D perhaps matches TRBD2 (7 bases). Germline CDR1 reads MNHNS; CDR2 reads SASEGT. This CDR3 contains 15 residues. Trimming cost V 6 bases and J 5 bases, with 19 bases left between them.

The CDR3 sequence is CASSQDLGTGLPKRHRQETQYF. CDR3 in DNA: TGCGCCAGCAGCCAAGACTTGGGGACAGGCCTTCCCAAACGACATCGCCAAGAGACCCAGTACTTC. This rearrangement joins TRBV4-3 to TRBJ2-5, with 8 nucleotides matching TRBD1. This CDR3 contains 22 residues. Germline V gene data show CDR1 as LGHNA and CDR2 as YSLEER. J lost 1 base, V lost 0 bases, and 22 bases had no gene match.

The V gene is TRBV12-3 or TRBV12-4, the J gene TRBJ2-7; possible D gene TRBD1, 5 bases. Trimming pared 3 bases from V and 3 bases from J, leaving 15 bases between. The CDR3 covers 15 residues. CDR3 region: CASSFYRAQGYEQYF. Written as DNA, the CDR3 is TGTGCCAGCAGTTTTTACAGAGCCCAGGGCTACGAGCAGTACTTC.

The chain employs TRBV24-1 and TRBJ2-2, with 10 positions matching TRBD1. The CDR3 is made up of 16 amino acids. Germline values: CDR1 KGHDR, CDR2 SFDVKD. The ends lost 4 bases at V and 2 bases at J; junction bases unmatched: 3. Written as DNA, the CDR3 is TGTGCCACCAGTGAATGGACAGGGGGAAACACCGGGGAGCTGTTTTTT. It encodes CATSEWTGGNTGELFF.

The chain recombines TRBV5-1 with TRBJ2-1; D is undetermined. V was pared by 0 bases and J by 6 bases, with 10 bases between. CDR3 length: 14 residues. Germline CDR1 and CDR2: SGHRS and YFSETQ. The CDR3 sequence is CASSLGRAANEQFF. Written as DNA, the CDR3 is TGCGCCAGCAGCTTGGGTAGGGCCGCCAATGAGCAGTTCTTC.

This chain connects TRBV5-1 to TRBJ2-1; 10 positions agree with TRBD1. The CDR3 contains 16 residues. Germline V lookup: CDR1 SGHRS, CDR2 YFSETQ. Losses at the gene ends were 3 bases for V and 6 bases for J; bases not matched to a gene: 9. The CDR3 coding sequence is TGCGCCAGCAGCTGGGGGACAGGGGAGGGGAGCAATGAGCAGTTCTTC. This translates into CASSWGTGEGSNEQFF.

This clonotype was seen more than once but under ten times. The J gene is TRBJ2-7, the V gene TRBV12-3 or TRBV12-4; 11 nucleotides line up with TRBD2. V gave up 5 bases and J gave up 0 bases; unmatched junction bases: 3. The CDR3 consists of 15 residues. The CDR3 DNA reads TGTGCCAGCAGTCATACTAGCGGGAGCTCCTACGAGCAGTACTTC. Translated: CASSHTSGSSYEQYF.

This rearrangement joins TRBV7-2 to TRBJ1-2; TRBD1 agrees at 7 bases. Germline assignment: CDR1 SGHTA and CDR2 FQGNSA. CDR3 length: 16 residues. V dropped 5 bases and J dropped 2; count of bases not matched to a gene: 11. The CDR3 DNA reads TGTGCCAGCAGCACTAGCCGGGACAGAAGAAACTATGGCTACACCTTC. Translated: CASSTSRDRRNYGYTF.

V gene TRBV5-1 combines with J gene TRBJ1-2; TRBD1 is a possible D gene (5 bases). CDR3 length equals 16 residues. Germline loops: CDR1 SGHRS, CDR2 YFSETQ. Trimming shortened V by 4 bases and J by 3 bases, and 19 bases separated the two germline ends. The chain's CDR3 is CASSPSGVRGYYGYTF. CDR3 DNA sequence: TGCGCCAGCAGCCCCTCGGGGGTCCGGGGCTACTATGGCTACACCTTC.

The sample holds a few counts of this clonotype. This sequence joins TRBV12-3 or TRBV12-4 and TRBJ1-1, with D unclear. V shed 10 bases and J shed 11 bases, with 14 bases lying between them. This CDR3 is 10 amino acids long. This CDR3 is CATRSAVAFF. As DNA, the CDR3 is TGTGCCACCCGCTCGGCCGTGGCTTTCTTT.

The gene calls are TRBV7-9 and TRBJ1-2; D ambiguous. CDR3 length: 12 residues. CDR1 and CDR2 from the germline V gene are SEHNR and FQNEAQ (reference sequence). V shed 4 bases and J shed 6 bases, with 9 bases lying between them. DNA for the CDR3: TGTGCCAGCAGCTCCTTAGTGAATGGCTACACCTTC. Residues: CASSSLVNGYTF.

Written as DNA, the CDR3 is TGTGCCACTATGGGGGCGTTCTACGAGCAGTACTTC. Amino acid sequence: CATMGAFYEQYF. The genes are TRBV12-3 or TRBV12-4 and TRBJ2-7, with D perhaps TRBD1 (6 bases). Trimming removed 10 bases from V and 3 bases from J, with 13 bases in between. The CDR3 has 12 amino acids.

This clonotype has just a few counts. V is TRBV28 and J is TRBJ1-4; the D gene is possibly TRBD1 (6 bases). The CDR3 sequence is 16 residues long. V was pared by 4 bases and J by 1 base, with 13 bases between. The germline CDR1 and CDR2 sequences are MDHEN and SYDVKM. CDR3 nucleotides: TGTGCCAGCAGTTCTAATCAAGGGGGAACTAATGAAAAACTGTTTTTT. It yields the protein CASSSNQGGTNEKLFF. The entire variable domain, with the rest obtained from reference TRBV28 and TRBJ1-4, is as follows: DVKVTQSSRYLVKRTGEKVFLECVQDMDHENMFWYRQDPGLGLRLIYFSYDVKMKEKGDIPEGYSVSREKKERFSLILESASTNQTSMYLCASSSNQGGTNEKLFFGSGTQLSVL.

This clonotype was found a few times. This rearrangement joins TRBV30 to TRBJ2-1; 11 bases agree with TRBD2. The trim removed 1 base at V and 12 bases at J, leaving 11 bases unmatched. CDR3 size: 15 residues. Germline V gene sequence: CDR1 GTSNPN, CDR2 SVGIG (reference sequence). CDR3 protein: CAWSAFTSGSARQFF. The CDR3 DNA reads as TGTGCCTGGAGTGCCTTCACTAGCGGGAGTGCTCGGCAGTTCTTC.

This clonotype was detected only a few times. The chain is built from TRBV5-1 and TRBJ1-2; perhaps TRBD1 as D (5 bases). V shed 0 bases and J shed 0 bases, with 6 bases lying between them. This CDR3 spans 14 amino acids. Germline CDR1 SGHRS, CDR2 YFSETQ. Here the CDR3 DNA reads TGCGCCAGCAGCTTGGAACAGGCTAACTATGGCTACACCTTC. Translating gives CASSLEQANYGYTF.

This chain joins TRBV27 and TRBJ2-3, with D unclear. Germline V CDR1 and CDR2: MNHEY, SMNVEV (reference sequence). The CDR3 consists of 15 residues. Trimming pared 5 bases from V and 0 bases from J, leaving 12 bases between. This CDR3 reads CASSALGASTDTQYF. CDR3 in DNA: TGTGCCAGCAGTGCCTTGGGCGCGAGCACAGATACGCAGTATTTT.

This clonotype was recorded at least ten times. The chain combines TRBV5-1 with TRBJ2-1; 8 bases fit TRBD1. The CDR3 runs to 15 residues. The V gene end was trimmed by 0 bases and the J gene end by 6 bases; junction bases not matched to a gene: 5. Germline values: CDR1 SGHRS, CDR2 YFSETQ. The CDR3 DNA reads TGCGCCAGCAGCTTGGGGCTCGGACAGGGCAATGAGCAGTTCTTC. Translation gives CASSLGLGQGNEQFF.

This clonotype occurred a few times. DNA for the CDR3: TGTGCCAGCAGCCGAGCGGGAGCGTTCCAAGAGACCCAGTACTTC. It yields the protein CASSRAGAFQETQYF. The chain has TRBV12-3 or TRBV12-4 and TRBJ2-5; 8 bases match TRBD2. The CDR3 runs 15 residues. Trimming took 6 bases from V and 1 from J; bases not matched to a gene: 7.

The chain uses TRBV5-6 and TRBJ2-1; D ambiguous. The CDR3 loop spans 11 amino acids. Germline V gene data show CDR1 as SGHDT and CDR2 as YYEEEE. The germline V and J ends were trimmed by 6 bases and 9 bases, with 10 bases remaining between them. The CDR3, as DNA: TGTGCCAGCAAACTACATCGTGAGCAGTTCTTC. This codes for CASKLHREQFF.

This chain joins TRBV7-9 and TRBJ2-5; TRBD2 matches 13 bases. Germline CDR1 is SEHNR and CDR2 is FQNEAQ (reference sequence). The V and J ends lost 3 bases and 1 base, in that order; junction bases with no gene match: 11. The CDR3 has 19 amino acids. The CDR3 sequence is CASSFAAGLAGEPQETQYF. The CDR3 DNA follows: TGTGCCAGCAGCTTTGCCGCAGGACTAGCGGGAGAACCCCAAGAGACCCAGTACTTC.

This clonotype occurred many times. Written as DNA, the CDR3 is TGTGCCAGCAGCGCCGGGACTAGGGAGTTCTTC. Translating it yields CASSAGTREFF. The chain combines TRBV5-6 with TRBJ2-1; TRBD2 matches at 8 bases. The CDR3 is 11 amino acids. The germline CDR1 and CDR2 sequences are SGHDT and YYEEEE. Unmatched junction bases numbered 5, after V lost 4 bases and J lost 14 bases.

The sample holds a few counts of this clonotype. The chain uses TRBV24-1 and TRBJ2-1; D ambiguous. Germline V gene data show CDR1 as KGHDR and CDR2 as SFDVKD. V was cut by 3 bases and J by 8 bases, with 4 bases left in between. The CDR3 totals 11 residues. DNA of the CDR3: TGTGCCACCAGTGATAATGATGAGCAGTTCTTC. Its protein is CATSDNDEQFF.

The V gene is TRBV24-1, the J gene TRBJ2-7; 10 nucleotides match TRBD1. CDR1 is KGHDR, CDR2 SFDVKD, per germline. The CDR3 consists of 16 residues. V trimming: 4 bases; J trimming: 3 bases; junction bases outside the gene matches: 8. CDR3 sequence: CATSDRAGTGDYEQYF. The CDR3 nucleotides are TGTGCCACCAGTGACCGAGCCGGGACAGGGGACTACGAGCAGTACTTC.

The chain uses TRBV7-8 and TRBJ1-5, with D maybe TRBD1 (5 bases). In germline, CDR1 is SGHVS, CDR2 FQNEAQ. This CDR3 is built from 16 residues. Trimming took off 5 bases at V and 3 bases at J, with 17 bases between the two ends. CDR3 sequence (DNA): TGTGCCAGCAGCCGTACCCCGGGACCGAACAATCAGCCCCAGCATTTT. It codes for CASSRTPGPNNQPQHF.

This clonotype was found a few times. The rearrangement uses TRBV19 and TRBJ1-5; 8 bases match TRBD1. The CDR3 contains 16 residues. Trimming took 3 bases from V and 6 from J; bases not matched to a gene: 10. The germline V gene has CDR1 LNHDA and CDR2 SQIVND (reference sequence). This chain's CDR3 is CASSINGQGASQPQHF. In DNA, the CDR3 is TGTGCCAGTAGTATTAATGGCCAGGGGGCTAGTCAGCCCCAGCATTTT.

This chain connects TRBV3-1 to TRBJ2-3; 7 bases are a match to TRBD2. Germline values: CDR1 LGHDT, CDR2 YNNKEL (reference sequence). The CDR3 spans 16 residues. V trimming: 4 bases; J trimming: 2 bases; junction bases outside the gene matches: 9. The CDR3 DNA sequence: TGTGCCAGCAGCCCCACTGGCGGGGGTGCCACAGATACGCAGTATTTT. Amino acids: CASSPTGGGATDTQYF.